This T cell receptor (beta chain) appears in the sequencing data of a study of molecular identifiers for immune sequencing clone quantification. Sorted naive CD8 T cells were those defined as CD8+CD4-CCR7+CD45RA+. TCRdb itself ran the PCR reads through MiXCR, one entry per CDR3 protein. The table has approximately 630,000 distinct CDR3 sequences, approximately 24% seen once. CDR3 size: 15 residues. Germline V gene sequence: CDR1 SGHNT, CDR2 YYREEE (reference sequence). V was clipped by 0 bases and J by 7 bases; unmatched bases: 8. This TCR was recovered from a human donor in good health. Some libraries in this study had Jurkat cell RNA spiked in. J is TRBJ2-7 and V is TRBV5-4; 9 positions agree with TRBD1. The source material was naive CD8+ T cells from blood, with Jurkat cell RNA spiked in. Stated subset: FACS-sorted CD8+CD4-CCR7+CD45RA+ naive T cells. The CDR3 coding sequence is TGTGCCAGCAGCTTGGCAGGGACAGGGCGAGAAGAGCAGTACTTC. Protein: CASSLAGTGREEQYF.